The T cell receptor beta chain under discussion was sequenced for a study of blood T cell repertoires in COVID-19. Study as a whole: Sites across the United States, Italy and Spain contributed samples from acute and convalescent COVID-19. The cDNA or gDNA used as material had been derived from T cells, B-cell-depleted T cells, or PBMCs.

The table lists this clone with a count of one. The CDR3 is 20 amino acids. After removal of 4 bases from V and 4 bases from J, the junction contained 19 bases not matched to a gene. CDR1 and CDR2 from the germline V gene are LGHDT and YNNKEL (reference sequence). Original processing methods: Amplifying reference gene primers gave estimates of nucleated cell counts. Clones were read by immunoSEQ multiplex PCR, and TCRdb kept only the in-frame ones, dropping some. Clone size and V and J calls were adopted from that table, with D and trimming inferred from the DNA. This table has some 95,000 clones, 87% appearing once.

What was sequenced was peripheral blood. The receptor comes from a man in his sixties or seventies with acute or convalescent COVID-19. This rearrangement joins TRBV3-1 (or the pseudogene TRBV3-2) to TRBJ1-4, with 9 bases lining up with TRBD1. The CDR3, as DNA: TGTGCCAGCAGCCGCACCCTAGTCCGGACAGGGGAGCTCCTTAATGAAAAACTGTTTTTT. The encoded protein is CASSRTLVRTGELLNEKLFF.